This paragraph covers one TCR beta chain sequence. Its specificity is not known. A read error may produce the germline difference seen at one junction end. Carried by the TCR beta cDNA libraries were unique molecular identifiers. Input populations of about 1 to 11 million T cells gave rise to roughly 0.5 million cDNA molecules. In TCRdb, the PCR reads were re-called with MiXCR into one record per CDR3 protein. Here the sample spans 600,000 to 700,000 distinct CDR3 sequences, more than 50% being singletons. These data are taken from a study of post-analysis software for immune sequencing data. Whole-study context: The disease courses covered relapsing-remitting, secondary progressive and progressive-relapsing multiple sclerosis. The study, taken as a whole, reports: There was significantly lower normalized Chao1 diversity in multiple sclerosis patients than in controls. Samples from a shared batch, those prepared together, strongly co-clustered by F measure. There were a few TRBV segments more frequent in patients than controls, and TRBV5-6, TRBV5-1 and TRBV20-1 were among them.

The length of the CDR3 is 14 residues. CDR1 and CDR2 from the germline V gene are ENHRY and SYGVKD. This rearrangement joins TRBV10-3 to TRBJ1-4, with a possible D match to TRBD1 (6 bases). This TCR came from a girl aged 2-10 years with multiple sclerosis. Input material: blood. In DNA, the CDR3 is TGCGCCATCAGTGAGGTCACCCAGGGGGAAAAACTGTTTTTT. Protein: CAISEVTQGEKLFF.